Presented here are 20 T cell receptor beta chains from one specimen sequenced in a study of shared clonotypes between healthy human individuals. Sequencing was performed with immunoSEQ multiplex PCR; in TCRdb, only in-frame clones are kept and a portion is missing. Here the sample spans 500,000 or so clones, approximately 95% being singletons. Sequences were obtained from naive CD4+ T cells sorted from blood. Subset noted: CD45RA+ positively selected. The origin of the receptors is a woman aged 25-40 years in good health.

V and J are TRBV4-1 and TRBJ1-6; the match to TRBD1 covers 9 bases. V was clipped by 1 base and J by 9 bases; unmatched bases: 10. CDR3 length equals 17 residues. Germline V CDR1 and CDR2: MGHRA, YSYEKL. The CDR3 region is CASSQVPGTGSGSPLHF. CDR3 in DNA: TGCGCCAGCAGCCAAGTCCCCGGGACAGGGAGTGGTTCACCCCTCCACTTT.

This chain uses TRBV5-1 with TRBJ1-3; D is unresolved. V was cut by 1 base and J by 4 bases, with 12 bases left in between. The CDR3 spans 15 residues. Germline assignment: CDR1 SGHRS and CDR2 YFSETQ. The CDR3 sequence is CASSLLSPTGNTIYF. CDR3 in DNA: TGCGCCAGCAGCTTGCTGTCGCCTACAGGAAACACCATATATTTT.

The chain links TRBV5-4 to TRBJ2-5; perhaps TRBD2 as D (6 bases). The DNA end is a closer match to TRBJ2-7, so the J assignment may be wrong. The CDR3 is 13 amino acids. Germline values: CDR1 SGHNT, CDR2 YYREEE (reference sequence). In DNA form, the CDR3 reads TGTGCCAGCAGCTTGGGTCTAGCGAGCGAGCAGTACTTC. Residues: CASSLGLASEQYF.

This sequence joins TRBV7-6 and TRBJ1-1; D gene ambiguous. The CDR3 extends over 15 amino acids. Germline assignment: CDR1 SGHVS and CDR2 FNYEAQ. V lost 5 bases and J lost 1, with 14 bases in between. Written as DNA, the CDR3 is TGTGCCAGCAGCAAACCGACTGGCACGAACACTGAAGCTTTCTTT. It translates to CASSKPTGTNTEAFF.

The chain uses TRBV7-9 and TRBJ2-7; 8 bases align to TRBD1. Losses at the gene ends were 5 bases for V and 5 bases for J; bases not matched to a gene: 14. CDR3 size: 16 residues. Germline values: CDR1 SEHNR, CDR2 FQNEAQ (reference sequence). The CDR3 bases are TGTGCCAGCAGCCCCCCCGACCGGACAGGGATAAACGAGCAGTACTTC. Translated: CASSPPDRTGINEQYF.

The V and J genes are TRBV5-6 and TRBJ1-1, with a tentative D call TRBD1 (5 bases). Germline V gene lookup returns CDR1 SGHDT and CDR2 YYEEEE. V was clipped by 3 bases and J by 1 base, with 10 bases between them. The CDR3 loop spans 14 amino acids. The CDR3 DNA sequence: TGTGCCAGCAGCTGGGGACCAAAGAACACTGAAGCTTTCTTT. It specifies CASSWGPKNTEAFF.

The chain has TRBV5-4 and TRBJ2-7, with 9 bases matching TRBD1. V lost 0 bases, J lost 6 bases, and 7 bases stayed unmatched. Germline CDR1 and CDR2: SGHNT and YYREEE (reference sequence). The CDR3 is 15 amino acids. CDR3 region: CASSLVLQGATEQYF. CDR3 DNA: TGTGCCAGCAGCTTGGTCCTACAGGGGGCCACCGAGCAGTACTTC. Combining the CDR3 with reference TRBV5-4 and TRBJ2-7 gives the whole variable domain ETGVTQSPTHLIKTRGQQVTLRCSSQSGHNTVSWYQQALGQGPQFIFQYYREEENGRGNFPPRFSGLQFPNYSSELNVNALELDDSALYLCASSLVLQGATEQYFGPGTRLTVT.

The chain links TRBV14 to TRBJ2-1; 11 bases are shared with TRBD1. CDR3 length: 18 amino acids. The germline V gene has CDR1 SGHDN and CDR2 FVKESK. V lost 0 bases to trimming and J lost 2 bases; unmatched junction nucleotides: 6. CDR3 in DNA: TGTGCCAGCAGCCAAGATGCGCGGACAGGGGGCGCCTACAATGAGCAGTTCTTC. It specifies CASSQDARTGGAYNEQFF.

V and J are TRBV7-9 and TRBJ1-2, with TRBD1 identical over 12 bases. Losses at the gene ends were 2 bases for V and 8 bases for J; bases not matched to a gene: 6. CDR3 length: 15 amino acids. Germline V gene data show CDR1 as SEHNR and CDR2 as FQNEAQ (reference sequence). The CDR3 sequence is CASSLLGQGAEGYTF. The CDR3 bases are TGTGCCAGCAGCTTACTGGGACAGGGGGCTGAGGGCTACACCTTC.

V gene TRBV2 combines with J gene TRBJ2-4, with 7 bases fitting TRBD2. CDR3 length: 16 amino acids. Trimming removed 4 bases from V and 1 base from J; junction bases left unmatched: 7. Germline V gene data show CDR1 as SNHLY and CDR2 as FYNNEI. The CDR3 region is CASSVYGGSAKNIQYF. The CDR3 bases are TGTGCCAGCAGTGTCTATGGCGGGAGTGCCAAAAACATTCAGTACTTC.

The sample holds one count of this clone. This chain links TRBV19 with TRBJ2-1, with D possibly TRBD1 on 5 matching bases. Germline CDR1 reads LNHDA; CDR2 reads SQIVND (reference sequence). Trimming removed 3 bases at V and 12 bases at J, with 15 bases between. This CDR3 contains 13 residues. CDR3 sequence (DNA): TGTGCCAGTAGTATTGCCAAACCCCAGGGGCAGTTCTTC. Translation gives CASSIAKPQGQFF.

The V and J genes are TRBV6-5 and TRBJ1-1; the D gene is possibly TRBD1 (5 bases). V lost 10 bases to trimming and J lost 0 bases, with 12 bases between them. This CDR3 comprises 13 residues. Germline V lookup: CDR1 MNHEY, CDR2 SVGAGI. CDR3 in DNA: TGTGCCACCCAACAGGCACTGAACACTGAAGCTTTCTTT. This codes for CATQQALNTEAFF.

This sequence joins TRBV19 and TRBJ2-5; 12 bases are shared with TRBD2. The end of the DNA is better explained by TRBJ2-7, so the J call may be wrong. CDR1 is LNHDA and CDR2 is SQIVND in the germline V gene (reference sequence). This CDR3 comprises 16 residues. The CDR3 DNA is TGTGCCAGTAGTCGACTAGCGGGAGATTACACCTACGAGCAGTACTTC. This sequence encodes CASSRLAGDYTYEQYF.

The chain joins TRBV7-9 to TRBJ1-4, with TRBD1 matching over 8 bases. The CDR3 covers 19 residues. Losses at the gene ends were 1 base for V and 3 bases for J; bases not matched to a gene: 13. CDR1 is SEHNR, CDR2 FQNEAQ, per germline (reference sequence). CDR3 residues: CASSLVAGGVARPNEKLFF. The CDR3 DNA sequence: TGTGCCAGCAGCTTAGTGGCAGGGGGCGTCGCACGGCCTAATGAAAAACTGTTTTTT. Looking up the rest from reference TRBV7-9 and TRBJ1-4 gives the full variable domain: DTGVSQNPRHKITKRGQNVTFRCDPISEHNRLYWYRQTLGQGPEFLTYFQNEAQLEKSRLLSDRFSAERPKGSFSTLEIQRTEQGDSAMYLCASSLVAGGVARPNEKLFFGSGTQLSVL.

This chain joins TRBV19 and TRBJ1-2; no firm D call. V was pared by 1 base and J by 2 bases, with 8 bases between. CDR3 length equals 14 residues. In germline, CDR1 is LNHDA, CDR2 SQIVND (reference sequence). CDR3 coding DNA: TGTGCCAGTAGTATAGGAGGATCAAACTATGGCTACACCTTC. It yields the protein CASSIGGSNYGYTF.

The J gene is TRBJ1-5, the V gene TRBV28; D perhaps matches TRBD1 (6 bases). This CDR3 is built from 13 residues. Germline lookup yields CDR1 MDHEN and CDR2 SYDVKM. The V gene lost 8 bases and the J gene lost 3 bases, with 11 bases spanning the gap. Written as DNA, the CDR3 is TGTGCCAGCCAGACAGGTTACAATCAGCCCCAGCATTTT. This codes for CASQTGYNQPQHF.

The chain combines TRBV21-1 with TRBJ2-6; TRBD1 reflects the table's D call only, with no check against the DNA. TRBV21-1 is given as a pseudogene. This CDR3 has 18 residues. CDR3 protein: CASSKETGFITGANVLTF. The CDR3 bases are TGTGCCAGCAGCAAAGAGACAGGGTTTATAACTGGGGCCAACGTCCTGACTTTC.

The V gene is TRBV5-1, the J gene TRBJ2-2; weak D call: TRBD2 (6 bases). The CDR3 length is 15 residues. Germline CDR1 is SGHRS and CDR2 is YFSETQ. V lost 2 bases and J 0 bases, leaving 8 bases between the germline ends. CDR3 amino acids: CASSFGGTNTGELFF. The CDR3 DNA sequence: TGCGCCAGCAGCTTCGGCGGGACGAACACCGGGGAGCTGTTTTTT.

The chain uses TRBV28 and TRBJ2-5; D possibly uses TRBD1 or TRBD2 (7 bases each). The CDR3 is 12 residues long. Trimming removed 1 base at V and 11 bases at J, with 11 bases between. Germline CDR1 MDHEN, CDR2 SYDVKM. The CDR3 protein is CASSLSQGGQYF. DNA of the CDR3: TGTGCCAGCAGTTTATCCCAGGGGGGGCAGTACTTC. Full variable domain (rest looked up from reference TRBV28 and TRBJ2-5): DVKVTQSSRYLVKRTGEKVFLECVQDMDHENMFWYRQDPGLGLRLIYFSYDVKMKEKGDIPEGYSVSREKKERFSLILESASTNQTSMYLCASSLSQGGQYFGPGTRLLVL.

This sequence joins TRBV7-2 and TRBJ1-4; weak D call: TRBD1 (5 bases). This CDR3 has 16 amino acids. The V gene lost 4 bases and the J gene lost 5 bases, with 17 bases spanning the gap. Germline-derived CDR1 and CDR2 are SGHTA and FQGNSA. The CDR3 coding sequence is TGTGCCAGCAGCTCACCCAAGGGACCGCTAAATGAAAAACTGTTTTTT. Encoded protein: CASSSPKGPLNEKLFF.